This T cell receptor beta chain was documented in a study of T-cell memory formation after mild COVID-19. The overall study: TCR clusters were mostly donor specific.

The ends were cut back, 1 base at V and 2 bases at J, with 5 bases in the middle. This CDR3 spans 14 amino acids. Germline CDR1 SGHTA, CDR2 FQGTGA. TCRdb recomputed calls from the 5' RACE reads with MiXCR, one row per CDR3 protein. The sample has roughly 130,000 distinct CDR3 sequences; approximately 6.2% are singletons. Study results and caveats: Cross-reactive memory seemingly joined, as some responding clones were found in pre-infection memory. Chiefly within CM and EM were the contracting CD4+ clones; CD8+ ones were within EMRA. Clones shrinking from day 15 to 85 showed even CD4/CD8 mixes; later expanders tilted CD4+.

With regard to this clonotype: Its specificity is unknown.

The sequence derives from an adult woman who had mild COVID-19 (a few samples of this study predate the infection). Cell type and time point are not known. V gene TRBV7-3 combines with J gene TRBJ2-2; D not certain. Sequencing was carried out using PBMCs or a T cell subset sorted from them (not recorded which). This CDR3 reads CASSLNPNTGELFF. In DNA form, the CDR3 reads TGTGCCAGCAGCTTAAACCCCAACACCGGGGAGCTGTTTTTT.